This T cell receptor beta chain stems from a study of blood T cell repertoires in COVID-19. The V end lost 0 bases, the J end lost 2 bases, and 9 bases lay between the germline ends. CDR1 and CDR2 (germline): SGHRS, YFSETQ. The CDR3 extends over 15 amino acids. The table came from immunoSEQ multiplex PCR; TCRdb's copy has only in-frame clones and leaves some out. The data show around 350,000 clones, with around 87% seen just once and under 3% held by the top ten. The specimen sequenced was peripheral blood. V and J are TRBV5-1 and TRBJ1-5, with D unclear. The sequence was collected from a human donor in a cohort sampled during active COVID-19. In DNA, the CDR3 is TGCGCCAGCAGCTTGGGGGCGAGTGGCAATCAGCCCCAGCATTTT. Protein sequence: CASSLGASGNQPQHF.